The source of this TCR beta chain is a study of blood T cells in healthy people across ages. Findings and caveats of the study: Naive T cell percentage showed a strong correlation with TCR beta diversity. Observed TCR beta diversity per million T cells went down as age went up. This fall followed a roughly linear course with age. In the absence of known donor CMV status, changes in expanded clonotypes were possibly confounded.

Germline V gene sequence: CDR1 LGHNA, CDR2 YNFKEQ. This CDR3 is 13 amino acids long. The junction had 0 bases not matched to a gene; V was cut back by 2 bases and J by 4 bases. Primed by a sample-barcoded 5' primer and a J-beta primer mix, a second PCR proceeded for 7 to 11 cycles. TCRdb re-called the 5' RACE reads with MiXCR, one entry per CDR3 protein. The sample has around 320,000 distinct CDR3 sequences; around 30% are singletons. A remark on this clonotype: The antigen remains undetermined.

The gene calls are TRBV4-2 and TRBJ2-3; 7 bases fit TRBD2. Sequenced input: blood. The TCR originated in a woman in her sixties or seventies in good health. CDR3 sequence reads: CASSQTSADTQYF. In DNA form, the CDR3 reads TGTGCCAGCAGCCAAACTAGCGCAGATACGCAGTATTTT.